The 25 T cell receptor beta chains presented below share a single source sample, sequenced in a study of T-cell reconstitution after alpha-beta-depleted transplantation in children. The TCRbeta library incorporated unique molecular identifiers. TCRdb analysed the PCR reads with MiXCR anew, one entry per CDR3 protein. The data show just under 550,000 distinct CDR3 sequences, around 20% seen once. The sequenced sample was PBMCs from the stem cell graft donor, obtained from the stem cell graft. The source is a human donor who donated a stem cell graft to a child with acute lymphoblastic leukemia.

This chain connects TRBV7-2 to TRBJ2-2; D not certain. V lost 3 bases to trimming and J lost 6 bases, with 5 bases between them. CDR3 length equals 12 residues. Germline assignment: CDR1 SGHTA and CDR2 FQGNSA. CDR3 residues: CASSFYSGELFF. The CDR3 DNA reads as TGTGCCAGCAGCTTTTATTCCGGGGAGCTGTTTTTT.

This clonotype was picked up a small number of times. This chain links TRBV20-1 with TRBJ1-1, with D perhaps matching TRBD1 (5 bases). CDR1 and CDR2 from the germline V gene are DFQATT and SNEGSKA (reference sequence). The CDR3 covers 14 residues. V lost 2 bases, J lost 1 base, and 11 bases lay in between. The CDR3 loop reads CSARSLGRNTEAFF. CDR3 DNA: TGCAGTGCTAGATCGCTGGGACGGAACACTGAAGCTTTCTTT.

This chain connects TRBV12-3 or TRBV12-4 to TRBJ2-7; maybe TRBD1 (5 bases). The length of the CDR3 is 13 residues. Between the trimmed V and J ends, which lost 6 bases and 3 bases, there was a span of 12 bases. The chain's CDR3 is CASSPPDNYEQYF. CDR3 bases: TGTGCCAGCAGCCCCCCGGACAACTACGAGCAGTACTTC.

This clonotype has just a few counts. The chain joins TRBV11-2 to TRBJ2-3; TRBD2 is a possible D gene (6 bases). V dropped 10 bases and J dropped 6 bases, with 20 bases sitting between them. Germline-derived CDR1 and CDR2 are SGHAT and FQNNGV. This CDR3 is built from 14 residues. CDR3 sequence reads: CAISYGGPVDTQYF. The CDR3 DNA is TGTGCCATCTCTTACGGAGGGCCGGTGGATACGCAGTATTTT. The full variable domain, completed using reference TRBV11-2 and TRBJ2-3, is EAGVAQSPRYKIIEKRQSVAFWCNPISGHATLYWYQQILGQGPKLLIQFQNNGVVDDSQLPKDRFSAERLKGVDSTLKIQPAKLEDSAVYLCAISYGGPVDTQYFGPGTRLTVL.

This chain uses TRBV15 with TRBJ2-2; 10 nucleotides line up with TRBD1. Trimming at V came to 4 bases and at J to 6 bases, leaving 8 bases not matched to a gene. Germline V lookup: CDR1 LNHNV, CDR2 YYDKDF (reference sequence). CDR3 size: 16 residues. CDR3 DNA sequence: TGTGCCACCAGCACAACGGGACAGGGGAGCGCCGGGGAGCTGTTTTTT. This sequence encodes CATSTTGQGSAGELFF. Complete variable domain (other parts from reference TRBV15 and TRBJ2-2): DAMVIQNPRYQVTQFGKPVTLSCSQTLNHNVMYWYQQKSSQAPKLLFHYYDKDFNNEADTPDNFQSRRPNTSFCFLDIRSPGLGDTAMYLCATSTTGQGSAGELFFGEGSRLTVL.

The rearrangement uses TRBV5-1 and TRBJ2-1; D is unresolved. This CDR3 region has 15 residues. Trimming cost V 5 bases and J 0 bases, with 12 bases left between them. CDR1 is SGHRS and CDR2 is YFSETQ in the germline V gene. DNA for the CDR3: TGCGCCAGCAGTCCCGACTCCTCCTCCTACAATGAGCAGTTCTTC. It is translated as CASSPDSSSYNEQFF.

A few counts support this clonotype. Here the CDR3 reads CASRRLAGDREQYF. CDR3 in DNA: TGCGCCAGCAGACGACTAGCGGGAGATAGGGAGCAGTACTTC. The gene calls are TRBV4-1 and TRBJ2-7; TRBD2 matches 12 bases. Germline trimming cut 6 bases from V and 7 bases from J; bases unmatched to any gene: 7. CDR1 and CDR2 from the germline V gene are MGHRA and YSYEKL. The CDR3 has 14 amino acids.

The rearrangement uses TRBV2 and TRBJ2-1; the D is unclear. The CDR3 runs to 14 residues. CDR1 is SNHLY, CDR2 FYNNEI, per germline. V was trimmed by 4 bases and J by 5 bases, leaving 12 bases between them. The chain's CDR3 is CASSGLGLDNEQFF. The CDR3 DNA is TGTGCCAGCAGTGGGTTGGGGTTAGACAATGAGCAGTTCTTC.

This clonotype appeared a few times. This chain uses TRBV2 with TRBJ2-1; D possibly matches TRBD1 or TRBD2 (5 bases each). This CDR3 is 16 amino acids long. Germline-derived CDR1 and CDR2 are SNHLY and FYNNEI. Trimming left V 3 bases short and J 8 bases short, with 20 bases between. The CDR3 DNA follows: TGTGCCAGCAGTGACATCGGACCGGGACCAACCGATGAGCAGTTCTTC. It specifies CASSDIGPGPTDEQFF.

This chain links TRBV29-1 with TRBJ2-1; 8 bases align to TRBD2. Trimming removed 7 bases from V and 3 bases from J; junction bases left unmatched: 8. Germline-derived CDR1 and CDR2 are SQVTM and ANQGSEA. The CDR3 is made up of 14 amino acids. The CDR3, as DNA: TGCAGCGGCTGGAGCGGGAGCTTCTACAATGAGCAGTTCTTC. Translating gives CSGWSGSFYNEQFF.

This clonotype has only a few counts. The gene calls are TRBV30 and TRBJ2-2, with D possibly TRBD1 on 5 matching bases. The CDR3 runs to 14 residues. Between the trimmed V and J ends, which lost 7 bases and 4 bases, there was a span of 16 bases. From germline, CDR1 is GTSNPN and CDR2 SVGIG (reference sequence). For the CDR3, the DNA is TGTGCCTTTAACAGGCCGCTAACCACCGGGGAGCTGTTTTTT. Amino acid sequence: CAFNRPLTTGELFF.

This clonotype was counted only a few times. The chain has TRBV15 and TRBJ1-2, with 9 bases fitting TRBD1. The CDR3 is 16 amino acids. CDR1 and CDR2 from the germline V gene are LNHNV and YYDKDF (reference sequence). With V trimmed by 1 base and J by 2 bases, 5 bases remained unmatched. In DNA, the CDR3 is TGTGCCACCAGCAGAGGAGCCGGGACAGGGAACTATGGCTACACCTTC. This sequence encodes CATSRGAGTGNYGYTF.

This clonotype was seen a few times. This chain links TRBV12-3 or TRBV12-4 with TRBJ1-2; possible D gene TRBD1, 6 bases. The CDR3 loop spans 13 amino acids. V lost 7 bases to trimming and J lost 8 bases, with 17 bases between them. Here the CDR3 DNA reads TGTGCCAGCACCGAGGGAGGGGGGATAGGCTACACCTTC. It translates to CASTEGGGIGYTF.

This clonotype occurred a few times. The rearrangement joins TRBV5-1 to TRBJ2-2; D is perhaps TRBD1 or TRBD2 (6 bases each). Trimming shortened V by 0 bases and J by 7 bases, and 16 bases separated the two germline ends. CDR1 SGHRS and CDR2 YFSETQ come from the germline V gene. This CDR3 has 16 residues. CDR3 protein: CASSLVVGGSGGELFF. CDR3 in DNA: TGCGCCAGCAGCTTGGTCGTGGGGGGCAGCGGCGGGGAGCTGTTTTTT.

The V call is TRBV7-2, the J call TRBJ2-7; 10 bases line up with TRBD1. The CDR3 runs 15 residues. Germline lookup yields CDR1 SGHTA and CDR2 FQGNSA. The junction had 9 bases not matched to a gene; V was cut back by 7 bases and J by 3 bases. CDR3: CASTQWTGGNYEQYF. The CDR3 DNA reads as TGTGCCAGCACCCAGTGGACAGGGGGGAACTACGAGCAGTACTTC.

The gene calls are TRBV19 and TRBJ1-2; no clear D. The germline V gene has CDR1 LNHDA and CDR2 SQIVND (reference sequence). The CDR3 length is 14 residues. V was clipped by 5 bases and J by 3 bases, with 13 bases between them. This chain's CDR3 is CASSPVATDYGYTF. The CDR3, as DNA: TGTGCCAGTAGTCCCGTGGCGACTGACTATGGCTACACCTTC.

This clonotype has just a few counts. The chain combines TRBV6-2 or TRBV6-3 with TRBJ2-5, with TRBD2 matching over 10 bases. This CDR3 region has 18 residues. Germline CDR1 is MNHEY and CDR2 is SVGEGT. V trimming: 2 bases; J trimming: 2 bases; junction bases outside the gene matches: 11. The CDR3 nucleotides read TGTGCCAGCAGTTACGGGAGAGAACTAGCGGGACTTCAAGAGACCCAGTACTTC. Translating gives CASSYGRELAGLQETQYF.

Of note for this clonotype: The junction and the germline gene differ at one end; a read error may be behind it. The V call is TRBV12-3 or TRBV12-4, the J call TRBJ2-3; the D gene is possibly TRBD1 (6 bases). CDR3 size: 11 residues. CDR3 DNA: TGTGCCAGCAGTCACAGGGCCGCCCCACATTTT. This translates into CASSHRAAPHF.

In its sample, this clonotype was seen many times. This sequence joins TRBV4-1 and TRBJ1-4; D is ambiguous. Germline CDR1 and CDR2: MGHRA and YSYEKL. The CDR3 covers 12 residues. Trimming left V 8 bases short and J 4 bases short, with 8 bases between. The chain's CDR3 is CASGMDNEKLFF. CDR3 in DNA: TGCGCCAGCGGAATGGATAATGAAAAACTGTTTTTT.

J is TRBJ2-4 and V is TRBV5-1; tentative D call: TRBD2 (6 bases). Germline values: CDR1 SGHRS, CDR2 YFSETQ. Trimming cost V 7 bases and J 3 bases, with 20 bases left between them. This CDR3 has 16 amino acids. CDR3 in DNA: TGCGCCAGCCGACCTCGTTGGGGAGGACTCAAAAACATTCAGTACTTC. Amino acids: CASRPRWGGLKNIQYF. Supplemented by reference TRBV5-1 and TRBJ2-4, the full variable domain reads KAGVTQTPRYLIKTRGQQVTLSCSPISGHRSVSWYQQTPGQGLQFLFEYFSETQRNKGNFPGRFSGRQFSNSRSEMNVSTLELGDSALYLCASRPRWGGLKNIQYFGAGTRLSVL.

The rearrangement joins TRBV5-1 to TRBJ2-7, with D tentatively TRBD2 (5 bases). Germline V CDR1 and CDR2: SGHRS, YFSETQ. V lost 3 bases to trimming and J lost 5 bases, with 12 bases between them. CDR3 length: 13 amino acids. CDR3 amino acids: CASSSLVSDEQYF. DNA for the CDR3: TGCGCCAGCAGCTCGCTGGTTAGCGACGAGCAGTACTTC.

This sequence joins TRBV4-1 and TRBJ1-2, with TRBD1 identical over 9 bases. Trimming took 4 bases from V and 4 from J; bases not matched to a gene: 7. CDR1 and CDR2 (germline): MGHRA, YSYEKL. This CDR3 has 15 residues. The CDR3 DNA follows: TGCGCCAGCAGCCTCCGGGACAGGGAGCTCTATGGCTACACCTTC. It specifies CASSLRDRELYGYTF.

The rearrangement uses TRBV7-9 and TRBJ1-5, with 10 bases matching TRBD1. Germline-derived CDR1 and CDR2 are SEHNR and FQNEAQ (reference sequence). This CDR3 comprises 14 residues. The J segment lost 7 bases and the V segment lost 5 bases, leaving 5 bases of the junction unmatched. CDR3 nucleotide sequence: TGTGCCAGCAGCGGAGACAGGGGGCACCAGCCCCAGCATTTT. Translating gives CASSGDRGHQPQHF. The entire variable domain, with the rest obtained from reference TRBV7-9 and TRBJ1-5, is as follows: DTGVSQNPRHKITKRGQNVTFRCDPISEHNRLYWYRQTLGQGPEFLTYFQNEAQLEKSRLLSDRFSAERPKGSFSTLEIQRTEQGDSAMYLCASSGDRGHQPQHFGDGTRLSIL.

The chain is built from TRBV5-1 and TRBJ1-1; D might be TRBD1 (5 bases). Germline CDR1 is SGHRS and CDR2 is YFSETQ. V was pared by 0 bases and J by 5 bases, with 14 bases between. This CDR3 has 15 residues. The chain's CDR3 is CASSLAGAVGTEAFF. Written as DNA, the CDR3 is TGCGCCAGCAGCTTGGCCGGGGCGGTGGGTACTGAAGCTTTCTTT.

The rearrangement links TRBV12-3 or TRBV12-4 to TRBJ2-1; D perhaps matches TRBD1 (6 bases). The germline V and J ends were trimmed by 4 bases and 6 bases, with 10 bases remaining between them. CDR3 length: 13 residues. CDR3 loop: CASSSDSLNEQFF. CDR3 in DNA: TGTGCCAGCAGTTCGGACAGCCTCAATGAGCAGTTCTTC.